This entry is about one T cell receptor beta chain. Antigen: not known. 13 Jbeta primers and 60 Vbeta primers were used for the PCR. Repertoires were generated with immunoSEQ multiplex PCR, while TCRdb's copy carries only in-frame clones and drops some. The table lists more than 150,000 clones, roughly 81% of them singletons, with approximately 2.5% in the top ten. The data are from a study of cytomegalovirus exposure and HLA in healthy donors. The overall study: Prior work identified 120 million or so unique TCR beta sequences in 150 million to 200 million T cells. A preliminary data release comprised 80 million to 95 million unique TCRs obtained from HLA-typed donors.

This CDR3 is built from 13 residues. V lost 4 bases to trimming and J lost 4 bases, with 10 bases between them. Per germline, CDR1 KGHSH and CDR2 LQKENI. Study findings and constraints: Later analysis demonstrated an association between a missense DCLRE1C variant and TCR beta V- and J-gene trimming. A later analysis showed HLA-associated TCR beta chains outstripping equally common others in clonal expansion.

The TCR originated in a woman younger than 30 in good health and CMV-seronegative. The rearrangement joins TRBV18 to TRBJ2-5, with D hard to call. The sample consisted of PBMCs. CDR3 sequence (DNA): TGTGCCAGCTCACGCGAGGTAGGAGAGACCCAGTACTTC. Translation: CASSREVGETQYF.